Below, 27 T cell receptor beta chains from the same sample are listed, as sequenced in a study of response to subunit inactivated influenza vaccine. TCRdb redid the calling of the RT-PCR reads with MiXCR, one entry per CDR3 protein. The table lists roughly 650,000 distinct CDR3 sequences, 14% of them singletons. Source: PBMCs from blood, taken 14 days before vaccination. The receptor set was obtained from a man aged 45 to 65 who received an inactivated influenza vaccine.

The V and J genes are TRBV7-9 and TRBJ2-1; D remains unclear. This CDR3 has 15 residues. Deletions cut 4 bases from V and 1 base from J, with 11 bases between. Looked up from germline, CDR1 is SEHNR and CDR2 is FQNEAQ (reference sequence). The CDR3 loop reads CASSSRPTSYNEQFF. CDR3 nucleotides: TGTGCCAGCAGCTCCCGCCCCACGTCCTACAATGAGCAGTTCTTC. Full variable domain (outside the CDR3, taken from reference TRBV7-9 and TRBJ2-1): DTGVSQNPRHKITKRGQNVTFRCDPISEHNRLYWYRQTLGQGPEFLTYFQNEAQLEKSRLLSDRFSAERPKGSFSTLEIQRTEQGDSAMYLCASSSRPTSYNEQFFGPGTRLTVL.

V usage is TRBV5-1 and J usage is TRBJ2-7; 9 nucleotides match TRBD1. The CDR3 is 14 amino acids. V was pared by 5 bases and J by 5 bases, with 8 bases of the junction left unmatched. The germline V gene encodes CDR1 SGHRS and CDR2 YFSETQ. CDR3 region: CASRDTGTGNEQYF. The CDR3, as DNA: TGCGCCAGCAGGGACACCGGGACAGGGAACGAGCAGTACTTC.

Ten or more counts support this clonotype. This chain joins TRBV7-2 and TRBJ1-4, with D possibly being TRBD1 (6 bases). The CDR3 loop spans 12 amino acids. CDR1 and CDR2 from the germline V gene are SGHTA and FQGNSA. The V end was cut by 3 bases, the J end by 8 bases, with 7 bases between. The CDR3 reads CASSLDSEKLFF. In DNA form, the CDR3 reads TGTGCCAGCAGCTTGGACAGCGAAAAACTGTTTTTT.

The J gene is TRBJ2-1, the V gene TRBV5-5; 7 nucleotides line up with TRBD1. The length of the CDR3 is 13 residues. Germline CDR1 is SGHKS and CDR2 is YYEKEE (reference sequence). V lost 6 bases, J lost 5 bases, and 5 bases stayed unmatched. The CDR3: CASKGTANNEQFF. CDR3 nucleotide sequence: TGTGCCAGCAAAGGGACAGCAAACAATGAGCAGTTCTTC.

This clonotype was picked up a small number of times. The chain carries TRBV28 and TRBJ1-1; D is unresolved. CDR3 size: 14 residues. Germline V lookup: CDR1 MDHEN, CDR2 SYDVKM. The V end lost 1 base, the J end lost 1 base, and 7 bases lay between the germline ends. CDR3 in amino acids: CASSLSTPNTEAFF. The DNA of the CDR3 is TGTGCCAGCAGTTTATCGACTCCGAACACTGAAGCTTTCTTT. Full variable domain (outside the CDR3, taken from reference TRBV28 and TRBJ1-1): DVKVTQSSRYLVKRTGEKVFLECVQDMDHENMFWYRQDPGLGLRLIYFSYDVKMKEKGDIPEGYSVSREKKERFSLILESASTNQTSMYLCASSLSTPNTEAFFGQGTRLTVV.

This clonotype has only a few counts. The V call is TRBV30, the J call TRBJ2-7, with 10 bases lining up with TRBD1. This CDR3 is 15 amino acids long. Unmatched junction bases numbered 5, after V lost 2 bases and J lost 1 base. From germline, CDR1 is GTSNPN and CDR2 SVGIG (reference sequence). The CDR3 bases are TGTGCCTGGAGTTTAGGGACAGGGGCGTCCTACGAGCAGTACTTC. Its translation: CAWSLGTGASYEQYF.

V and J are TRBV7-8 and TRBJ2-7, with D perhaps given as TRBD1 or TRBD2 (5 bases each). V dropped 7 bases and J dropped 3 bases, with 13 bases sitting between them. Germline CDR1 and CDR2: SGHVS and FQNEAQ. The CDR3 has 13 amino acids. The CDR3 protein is CASMRGPNYEQYF. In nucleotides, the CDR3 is TGTGCCAGCATGAGGGGACCAAACTACGAGCAGTACTTC.

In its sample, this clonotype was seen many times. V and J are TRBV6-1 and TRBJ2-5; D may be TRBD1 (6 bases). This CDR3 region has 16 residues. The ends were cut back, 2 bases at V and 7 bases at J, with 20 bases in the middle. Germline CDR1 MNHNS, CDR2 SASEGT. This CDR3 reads CASSEFQGSGRSTQYF. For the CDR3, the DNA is TGTGCCAGCAGTGAATTCCAGGGGAGCGGAAGATCGACCCAGTACTTC.

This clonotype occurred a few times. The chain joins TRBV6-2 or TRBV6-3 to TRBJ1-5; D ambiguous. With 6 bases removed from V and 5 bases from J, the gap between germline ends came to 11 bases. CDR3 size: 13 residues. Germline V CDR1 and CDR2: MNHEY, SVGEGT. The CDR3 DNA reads TGTGCCAGCAGAGACTCCTTGCATCAGCCCCAGCATTTT. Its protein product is CASRDSLHQPQHF.

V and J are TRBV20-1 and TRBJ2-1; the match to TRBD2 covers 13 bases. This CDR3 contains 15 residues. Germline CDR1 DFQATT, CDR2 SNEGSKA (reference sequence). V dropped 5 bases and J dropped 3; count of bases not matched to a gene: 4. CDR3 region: CSALGLAGNYNEQFF. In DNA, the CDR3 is TGCAGTGCTTTGGGACTAGCGGGGAACTACAATGAGCAGTTCTTC.

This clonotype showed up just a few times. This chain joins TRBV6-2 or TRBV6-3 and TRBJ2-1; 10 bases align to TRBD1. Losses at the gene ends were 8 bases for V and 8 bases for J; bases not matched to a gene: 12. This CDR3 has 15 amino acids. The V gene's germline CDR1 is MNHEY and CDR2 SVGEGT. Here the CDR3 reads CASRTGTGVYDEQFF. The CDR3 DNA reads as TGTGCCAGCCGCACCGGGACAGGGGTTTACGATGAGCAGTTCTTC.

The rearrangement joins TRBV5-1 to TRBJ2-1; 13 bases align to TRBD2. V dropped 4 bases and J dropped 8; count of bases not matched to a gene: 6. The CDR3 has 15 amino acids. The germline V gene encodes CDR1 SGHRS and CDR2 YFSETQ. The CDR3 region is CASSQTSGRFDEQFF. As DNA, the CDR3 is TGCGCCAGCAGCCAGACTAGCGGGAGGTTTGATGAGCAGTTCTTC.

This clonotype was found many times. The CDR3 loop reads CSAGQETQYF. In DNA form, the CDR3 reads TGCAGTGCTGGACAAGAGACCCAGTACTTC. V and J are TRBV20-1 and TRBJ2-5; D is unclear. This CDR3 region has 10 residues. The ends were cut back, 5 bases at V and 2 bases at J, with 3 bases in the middle. Per the germline V gene, CDR1 is DFQATT and CDR2 is SNEGSKA (reference sequence).

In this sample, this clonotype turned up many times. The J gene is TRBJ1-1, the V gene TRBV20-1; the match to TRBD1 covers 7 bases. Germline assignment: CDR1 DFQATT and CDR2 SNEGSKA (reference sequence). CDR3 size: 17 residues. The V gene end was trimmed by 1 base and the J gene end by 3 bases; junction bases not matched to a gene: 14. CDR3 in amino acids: CSARAGQGVLGYTEAFF. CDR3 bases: TGCAGTGCTAGAGCAGGGCAGGGGGTTCTAGGGTACACTGAAGCTTTCTTT.

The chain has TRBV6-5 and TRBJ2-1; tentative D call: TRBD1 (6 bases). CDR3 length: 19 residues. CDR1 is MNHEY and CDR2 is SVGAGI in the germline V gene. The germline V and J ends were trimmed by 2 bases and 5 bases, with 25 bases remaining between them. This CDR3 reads CASSYGLESYRATNNEQFF. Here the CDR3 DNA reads TGTGCCAGCAGTTACGGTTTAGAGTCGTACAGGGCGACCAACAATGAGCAGTTCTTC.

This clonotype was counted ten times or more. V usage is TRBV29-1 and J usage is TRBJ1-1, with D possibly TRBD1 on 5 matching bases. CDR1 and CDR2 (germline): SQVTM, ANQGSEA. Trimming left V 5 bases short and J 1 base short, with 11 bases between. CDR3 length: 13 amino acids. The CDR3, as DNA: TGCAGCGTTAAACAGGATAAGAACACTGAAGCTTTCTTT. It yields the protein CSVKQDKNTEAFF. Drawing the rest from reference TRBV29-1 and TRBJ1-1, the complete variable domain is SAVISQKPSRDICQRGTSLTIQCQVDSQVTMMFWYRQQPGQSLTLIATANQGSEATYESGFVIDKFPISRPNLTFSTLTVSNMSPEDSSIYLCSVKQDKNTEAFFGQGTRLTVV.

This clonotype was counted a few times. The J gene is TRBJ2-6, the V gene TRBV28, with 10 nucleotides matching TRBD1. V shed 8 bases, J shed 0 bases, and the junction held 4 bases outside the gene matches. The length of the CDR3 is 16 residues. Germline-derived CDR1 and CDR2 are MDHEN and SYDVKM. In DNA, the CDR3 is TGTGCCAGCCACGGGACAGGGGCCTCTGGGGCCAACGTCCTGACTTTC. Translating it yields CASHGTGASGANVLTF.

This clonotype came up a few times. This CDR3 is CASSLGGFNGNQPQHF. The CDR3 DNA is TGTGCCAGCAGCTTGGGGGGGTTTAACGGGAATCAGCCCCAGCATTTT. The V and J genes are TRBV5-6 and TRBJ1-5; tentatively, D is TRBD1 (5 bases). The CDR3 loop spans 16 amino acids. Trimming pared 0 bases from V and 4 bases from J, leaving 14 bases between. Germline loops: CDR1 SGHDT, CDR2 YYEEEE.

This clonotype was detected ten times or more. The CDR3 loop reads CASSWEGSYNEQFF. The CDR3 DNA is TGCGCCAGCAGCTGGGAAGGCTCCTACAATGAGCAGTTCTTC. The chain couples TRBV4-3 to TRBJ2-1, with no clear D. Trimming took 5 bases from V and 0 from J, leaving 8 bases between them. Germline CDR1 is LGHNA and CDR2 is YSLEER. The CDR3 runs 14 residues.

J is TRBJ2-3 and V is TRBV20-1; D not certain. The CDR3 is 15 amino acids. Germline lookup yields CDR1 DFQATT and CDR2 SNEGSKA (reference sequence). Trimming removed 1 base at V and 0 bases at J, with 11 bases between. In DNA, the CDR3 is TGCAGTGCTAGAGTGGGGTCCGTTAGCACAGATACGCAGTATTTT. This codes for CSARVGSVSTDTQYF.

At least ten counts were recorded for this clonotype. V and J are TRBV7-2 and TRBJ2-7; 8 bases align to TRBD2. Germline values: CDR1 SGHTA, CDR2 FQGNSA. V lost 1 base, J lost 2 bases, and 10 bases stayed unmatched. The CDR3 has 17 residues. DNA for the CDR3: TGTGCCAGCAGCTTAGGGGTAAGAGCGGGAGTTCCCTACGAGCAGTACTTC. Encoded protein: CASSLGVRAGVPYEQYF. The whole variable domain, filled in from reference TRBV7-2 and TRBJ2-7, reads GAGVSQSPSNKVTEKGKDVELRCDPISGHTALYWYRQSLGQGLEFLIYFQGNSAPDKSGLPSDRFSAERTGGSVSTLTIQRTQQEDSAVYLCASSLGVRAGVPYEQYFGPGTRLTVT.

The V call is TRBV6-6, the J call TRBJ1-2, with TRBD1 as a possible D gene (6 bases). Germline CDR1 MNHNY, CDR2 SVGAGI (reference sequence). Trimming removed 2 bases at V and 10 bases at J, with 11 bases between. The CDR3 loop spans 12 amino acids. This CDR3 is CASSYPGQIYTF. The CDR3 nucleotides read TGTGCCAGCAGTTACCCCGGACAGATCTACACCTTC.

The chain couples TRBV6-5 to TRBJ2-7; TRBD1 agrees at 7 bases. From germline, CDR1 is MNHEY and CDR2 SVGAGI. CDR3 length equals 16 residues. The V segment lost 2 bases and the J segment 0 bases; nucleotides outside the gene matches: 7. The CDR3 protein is CASSYQYRGGSYEQYF. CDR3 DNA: TGTGCCAGCAGTTACCAATACAGGGGCGGCTCCTACGAGCAGTACTTC.

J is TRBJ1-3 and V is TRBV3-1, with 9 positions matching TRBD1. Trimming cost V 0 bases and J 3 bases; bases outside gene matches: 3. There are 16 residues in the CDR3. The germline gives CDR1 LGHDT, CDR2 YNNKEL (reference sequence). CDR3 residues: CASSQETGGIGNTIYF. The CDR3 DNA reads TGTGCCAGCAGCCAAGAGACAGGGGGGATTGGAAACACCATATATTTT.

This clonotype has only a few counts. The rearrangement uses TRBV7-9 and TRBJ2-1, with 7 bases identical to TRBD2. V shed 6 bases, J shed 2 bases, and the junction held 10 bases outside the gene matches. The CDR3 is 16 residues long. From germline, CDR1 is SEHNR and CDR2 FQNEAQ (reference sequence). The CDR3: CASSPLTSRTYNEQFF. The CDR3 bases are TGTGCCAGCAGTCCTTTGACTAGCAGAACCTACAATGAGCAGTTCTTC.

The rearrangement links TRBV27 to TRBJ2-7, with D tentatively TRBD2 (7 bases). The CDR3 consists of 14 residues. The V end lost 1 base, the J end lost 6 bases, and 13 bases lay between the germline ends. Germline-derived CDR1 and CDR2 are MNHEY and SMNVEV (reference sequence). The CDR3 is CASSLLGGGLEQYF. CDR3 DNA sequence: TGTGCCAGCAGTTTATTAGGGGGGGGGCTCGAGCAGTACTTC.

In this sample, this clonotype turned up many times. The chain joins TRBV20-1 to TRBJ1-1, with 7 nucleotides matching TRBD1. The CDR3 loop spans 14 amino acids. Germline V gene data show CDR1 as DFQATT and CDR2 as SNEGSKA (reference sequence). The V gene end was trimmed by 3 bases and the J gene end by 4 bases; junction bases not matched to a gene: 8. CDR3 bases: TGCAGTGCTAGTAGGGATACAGGGGCCACTGAAGCTTTCTTT. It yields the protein CSASRDTGATEAFF.